The present TCR beta chain was sequenced within a study of cytomegalovirus exposure and HLA in healthy donors. The study's findings and limits: Per a prior analysis, the majority of TCR beta V segments were productive roughly 87% or roughly 30% of the time.

The germline gives CDR1 MNHEY, CDR2 SVGAGI. V was cut by 8 bases and J by 0 bases, with 14 bases left in between. The CDR3 spans 15 residues. Vbeta (60) and Jbeta (13) primers were used in the PCR. Clones were read by immunoSEQ multiplex PCR, and TCRdb kept only the in-frame ones, dropping some. The data show more than 200,000 clones, about four fifths seen once. As for this clone: Its specificity is not known.

This chain joins TRBV6-5 and TRBJ2-1, with D unclear. The sample was PBMCs. This receptor was taken from a man in his forties or fifties in good health and CMV-seropositive. This chain's CDR3 is CASLSTLSSYNEQFF. The CDR3 coding sequence is TGTGCCAGCTTATCTACTCTAAGCTCCTACAATGAGCAGTTCTTC.